The clone carrying this TCR beta chain showed up just a few times. Antigen unknown. TCRdb itself ran the reads through MiXCR, one entry per CDR3 protein. The data contain about 220,000 distinct CDR3 sequences, 38% of them singletons. These data belong to a study of T cell repertoires in cytomegalovirus infection. Overall study context: Selected CMV epitopes included recently identified HLA-C-restricted ones as well as well-studied HLA-B-restricted ones. Points from the study as a whole: Cumulative public TCR beta family frequency identified CMV carriers with the relevant HLA. What dominated the ex vivo response were HLA-C-restricted CMV-specific TCR beta clonotypes.

This CDR3 region has 12 residues. Trimming left V 10 bases short and J 10 bases short, with 14 bases between. From germline, CDR1 is SEHNR and CDR2 FQNEAQ (reference sequence). Sequences were derived from CD8+ T cells from cultured PBMCs, sampled from culture after CMV antigen stimulation. This receptor was identified in a human donor in good health (CMV status not recorded). Some clones in this sample may be carry-over from other donors' samples. The chain links TRBV7-9 to TRBJ1-6; no clear D gene. For the CDR3, the DNA is TGTGCCACCCAGCCGCTGGGATCACCCCTCCACTTT. It yields the protein CATQPLGSPLHF.